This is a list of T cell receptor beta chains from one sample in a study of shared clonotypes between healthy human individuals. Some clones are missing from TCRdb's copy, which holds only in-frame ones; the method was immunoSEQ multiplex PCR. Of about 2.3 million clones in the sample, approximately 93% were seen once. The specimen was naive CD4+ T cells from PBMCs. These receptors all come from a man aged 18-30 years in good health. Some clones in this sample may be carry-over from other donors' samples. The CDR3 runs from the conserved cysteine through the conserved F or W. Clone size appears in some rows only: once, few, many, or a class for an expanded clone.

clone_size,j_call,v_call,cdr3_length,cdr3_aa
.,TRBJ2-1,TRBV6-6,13,CASSYLSYNEQFF
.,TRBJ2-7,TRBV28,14,CASSLTSGYYEQYF
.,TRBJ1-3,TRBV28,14,CASSLGGPGNTIYF
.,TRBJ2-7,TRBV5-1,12,CASSLPGAEQYF
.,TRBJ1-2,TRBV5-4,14,CASSSDRGLTGYTF
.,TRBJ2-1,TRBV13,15,CASSLVSGGPHEQFF
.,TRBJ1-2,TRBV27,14,CASSSRDRVSGYTF
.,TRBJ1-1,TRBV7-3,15,CASSPSTGEATEAFF
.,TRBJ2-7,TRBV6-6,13,CASSYGTGYEQYF
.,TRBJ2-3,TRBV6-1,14,CASSGAGATDTQYF
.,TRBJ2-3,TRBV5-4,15,CASSLGGTYPDTQYF
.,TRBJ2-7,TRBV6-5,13,CASSSRNRYEQYF
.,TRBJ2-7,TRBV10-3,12,CAISEHQEQQYF
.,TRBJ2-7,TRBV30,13,CASTGGGSYEQYF
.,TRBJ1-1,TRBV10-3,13,CATTTGVSTEAFF
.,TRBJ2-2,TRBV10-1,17,CASSAGTSGRGPGELFF
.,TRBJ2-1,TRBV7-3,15,CASSLGGAEGNEQFF
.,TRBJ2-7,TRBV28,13,CASKSASGYEQYF
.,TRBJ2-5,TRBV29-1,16,CSVSGQQGKYQETQYF
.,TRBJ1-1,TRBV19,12,CASSILTGEAFF
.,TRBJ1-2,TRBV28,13,CASSRTVFYGYTF
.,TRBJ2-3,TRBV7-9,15,CASSPGTGHDDTQYF
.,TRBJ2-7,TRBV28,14,CASSRWTVSYEQYF
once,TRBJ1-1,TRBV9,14,CASSKKTVSTEAFF
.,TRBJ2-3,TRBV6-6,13,CASSFPSTDTQYF
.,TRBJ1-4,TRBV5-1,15,CASSLAGGENEKLFF
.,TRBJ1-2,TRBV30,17,CAWFKGQGDMANYGYTF
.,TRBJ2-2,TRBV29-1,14,CSVEGGLGTGELFF
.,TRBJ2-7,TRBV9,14,CASSTTGGSYEQYF
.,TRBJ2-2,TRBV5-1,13,CASSSFGTGELFF
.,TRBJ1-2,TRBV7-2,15,CASSLAPILNYGYTF
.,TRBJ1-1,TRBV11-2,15,CASSPGTGSGTEAFF
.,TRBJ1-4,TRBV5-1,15,CASSLGASINEKLFF
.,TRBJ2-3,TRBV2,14,CASQPGQPTDTQYF
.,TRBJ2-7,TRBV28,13,CASSFRPSYEQYF
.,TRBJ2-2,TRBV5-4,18,CASSLGVFGGSPTGELFF
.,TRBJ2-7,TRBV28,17,CASRTARGSAGGYEQYF